This record concerns one T cell receptor beta chain sequence. Generated by immunoSEQ multiplex PCR, the TCRdb table keeps only in-frame clones and is missing some. The top ten clones hold roughly 0.9% of a sample with around 470,000 clones, approximately 89% of them seen once. Germline V gives CDR1 SGHAT, CDR2 FQNNGV. The CDR3 is 16 amino acids. With 6 bases clipped from V and 3 bases from J, the junction kept 9 bases outside the gene matches. Seattle's cohort entered during active infection and was followed longitudinally. This sample is part of a study of blood T cell repertoires in COVID-19. The sample taken for sequencing was peripheral blood. This TCR came from a man between 18 and 29 years old with COVID-19, enrolled during active disease. The gene calls are TRBV11-2 and TRBJ2-7; 12 positions match TRBD2. Written as DNA, the CDR3 is TGTGCCAGCAGGCCCCTAGCGGGGGGGAAGTTCTACGAGCAGTACTTC. Translated: CASRPLAGGKFYEQYF.